The rows below give T cell receptor beta chains drawn from one sample of a study of patients and donors after allogeneic stem cell transplantation. Each CDR3 protein gets one entry after TCRdb re-called the RT-PCR reads with MiXCR. The sample includes about 200,000 distinct CDR3 sequences, approximately 41% seen only once; the top ten take 33%. The sequencing input was blood, either unsorted or a sorted T cell fraction (not recorded which). These receptors were obtained from a human donor who was either an allogeneic HSCT recipient or a stem cell or donor lymphocyte infusion donor (not recorded which). It is not recorded whose cells these are; they may come from a transplant donor. The CDR3 runs from the conserved cysteine through the conserved F or W. The D gene is left open where the match is weak. Size is stated for part of the rows, as once, few or many counts, or as a class when the clone is expanded.

d_call	j_call	clone_size	v_call	cdr3_aa	cdr3_nt
NA	TRBJ1-1	once	TRBV9	CASSVGGRTEAFF	TGTGCCAGCAGCGTAGGGGGGAGGACTGAAGCTTTCTTT
TRBD1	TRBJ1-2	NA	TRBV28	CASSWVTGGDGYTF	TGTGCCAGCAGTTGGGTGACAGGGGGCGATGGCTACACCTTC
NA	TRBJ2-3	NA	TRBV9	CASSVSVVGVADTQYF	TGTGCCAGCAGCGTAAGCGTGGTCGGAGTCGCAGATACGCAGTATTTT
NA	TRBJ1-1	few	TRBV5-1	CASSFSAEAFF	TGCGCCAGCAGCTTCTCCGCTGAAGCTTTCTTT
TRBD1	TRBJ2-7	NA	TRBV29-1	CSVETGGSYEQYF	TGCAGCGTTGAGACAGGGGGTTCGTACGAGCAGTACTTC
TRBD1	TRBJ1-5	few	TRBV7-2	CASSTGGGSNQPQHF	TGTGCCAGTAGCACAGGGGGCGGGAGCAATCAGCCCCAGCATTTT
TRBD1	TRBJ1-6	NA	TRBV4-3	CASSHGTGNSPLHF	TGCGCCAGCAGCCATGGGACAGGAAATTCACCCCTCCACTTT
TRBD2	TRBJ2-7	once	TRBV3-1	CASSQTVRGDEQYF	TGTGCCAGCAGTCAGACGGTCCGGGGGGACGAGCAGTACTTC
NA	TRBJ1-1	few	TRBV4-1	CASSLRAQRFRIWEAFF	TGCGCCAGCAGCCTACGGGCCCAACGTTTTAGGATTTGGGAAGCTTTCTTT
NA	TRBJ2-7	NA	TRBV12-3/TRBV12-4	CASRSGENYEQYF	TGTGCCAGCAGGTCAGGGGAAAACTACGAGCAGTACTTC
TRBD1	TRBJ1-2	few	TRBV3-1	CASSQVRGLDGYTF	TGTGCCAGCAGCCAAGTCAGGGGGCTCGACGGCTACACCTTC
TRBD1	TRBJ2-7	few	TRBV5-1	CASSLGGTVFYEQYF	TGCGCCAGCAGCTTGGGAGGGACAGTCTTTTACGAGCAGTACTTC
TRBD2	TRBJ2-3	NA	TRBV30	CAWSALAGRTDTQYF	TGTGCCTGGAGTGCTCTAGCGGGAAGAACAGATACGCAGTATTTT
TRBD1	TRBJ1-5	NA	TRBV7-9	CASSPGTGYNQPQHF	TGTGCCAGCAGCCCAGGGACAGGGTACAATCAGCCCCAGCATTTT
TRBD2	TRBJ2-7	NA	TRBV27	CASSISGWTYEQYF	TGTGCCAGCAGTATTAGCGGGTGGACCTACGAGCAGTACTTC
NA	TRBJ1-3	few	TRBV11-2	CASSLVQSSGNTIYF	TGTGCCAGCAGCTTGGTGCAGAGCTCTGGAAACACCATATATTTT